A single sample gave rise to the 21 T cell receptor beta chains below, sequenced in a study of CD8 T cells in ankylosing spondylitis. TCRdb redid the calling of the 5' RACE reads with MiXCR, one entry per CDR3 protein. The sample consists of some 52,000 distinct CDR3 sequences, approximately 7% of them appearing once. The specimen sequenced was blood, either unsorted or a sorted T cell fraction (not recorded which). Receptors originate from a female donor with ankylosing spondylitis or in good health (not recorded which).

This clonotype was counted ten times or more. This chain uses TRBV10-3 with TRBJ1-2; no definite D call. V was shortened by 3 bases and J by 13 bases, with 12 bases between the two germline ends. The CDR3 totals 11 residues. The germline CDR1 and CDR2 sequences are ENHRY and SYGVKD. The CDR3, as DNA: TGTGCCATCAGTGATAGTCAGTCCAGCACCTTC. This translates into CAISDSQSSTF.

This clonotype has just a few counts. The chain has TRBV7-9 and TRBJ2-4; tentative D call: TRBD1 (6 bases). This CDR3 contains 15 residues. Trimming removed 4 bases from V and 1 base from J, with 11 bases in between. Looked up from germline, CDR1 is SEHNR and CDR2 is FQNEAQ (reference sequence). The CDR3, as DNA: TGTGCCAGCAGCTCTCGCCAGGGGGCCAAAAACATTCAGTACTTC. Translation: CASSSRQGAKNIQYF.

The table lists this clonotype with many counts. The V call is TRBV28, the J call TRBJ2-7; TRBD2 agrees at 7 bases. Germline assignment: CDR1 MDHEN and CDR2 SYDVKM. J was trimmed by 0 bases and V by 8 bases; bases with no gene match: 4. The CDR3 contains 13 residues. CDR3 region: CASQRESSYEQYV. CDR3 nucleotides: TGTGCCAGCCAGCGGGAAAGCTCCTACGAGCAGTACGTC.

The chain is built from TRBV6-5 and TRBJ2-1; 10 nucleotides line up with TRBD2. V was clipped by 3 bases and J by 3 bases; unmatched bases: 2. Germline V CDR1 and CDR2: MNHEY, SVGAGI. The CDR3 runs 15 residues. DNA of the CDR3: TGTGCCAGCAGTTATAAGCGGGGGGGCTACAATGAGCAGTTCTTC. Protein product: CASSYKRGGYNEQFF.

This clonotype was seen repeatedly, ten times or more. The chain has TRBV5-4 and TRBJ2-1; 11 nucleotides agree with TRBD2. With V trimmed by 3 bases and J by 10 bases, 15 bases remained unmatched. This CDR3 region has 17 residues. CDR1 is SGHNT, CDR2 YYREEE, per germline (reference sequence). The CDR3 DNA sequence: TGTGCCAGCAGCTCTTTTACTAGCGGGGGAACCCGATGGGAGCAGTTCTTC. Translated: CASSSFTSGGTRWEQFF.

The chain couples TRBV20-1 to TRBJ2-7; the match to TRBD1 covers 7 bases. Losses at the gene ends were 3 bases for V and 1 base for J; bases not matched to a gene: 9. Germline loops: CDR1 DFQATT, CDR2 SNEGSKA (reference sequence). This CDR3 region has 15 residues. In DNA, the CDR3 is TGCAGTGCTAGGGGAAAGGGACAGTCGTCCTACGAGCAGTACTTC. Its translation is CSARGKGQSSYEQYF.

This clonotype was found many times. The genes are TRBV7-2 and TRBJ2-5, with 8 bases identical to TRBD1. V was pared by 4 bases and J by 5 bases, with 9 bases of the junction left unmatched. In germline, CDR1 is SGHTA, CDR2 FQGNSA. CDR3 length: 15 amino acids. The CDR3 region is CASSSRTGPMETQYF. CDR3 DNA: TGTGCCAGCAGCTCCCGGACAGGGCCGATGGAGACCCAGTACTTC. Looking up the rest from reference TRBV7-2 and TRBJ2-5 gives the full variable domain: GAGVSQSPSNKVTEKGKDVELRCDPISGHTALYWYRQSLGQGLEFLIYFQGNSAPDKSGLPSDRFSAERTGGSVSTLTIQRTQQEDSAVYLCASSSRTGPMETQYFGPGTRLLVL.

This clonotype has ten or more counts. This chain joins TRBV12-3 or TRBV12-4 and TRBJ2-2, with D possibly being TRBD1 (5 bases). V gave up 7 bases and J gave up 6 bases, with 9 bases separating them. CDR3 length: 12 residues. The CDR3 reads CASTLGPGELFF. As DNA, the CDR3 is TGTGCCAGCACCTTGGGGCCCGGGGAGCTGTTTTTT.

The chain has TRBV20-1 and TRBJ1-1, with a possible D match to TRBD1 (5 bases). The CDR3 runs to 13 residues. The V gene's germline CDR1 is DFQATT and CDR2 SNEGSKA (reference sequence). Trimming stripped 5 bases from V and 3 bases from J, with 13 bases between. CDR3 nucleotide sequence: TGCAGTGCTCCCTCCCGGGACGACACTGAAGCTTTCTTT. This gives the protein CSAPSRDDTEAFF.

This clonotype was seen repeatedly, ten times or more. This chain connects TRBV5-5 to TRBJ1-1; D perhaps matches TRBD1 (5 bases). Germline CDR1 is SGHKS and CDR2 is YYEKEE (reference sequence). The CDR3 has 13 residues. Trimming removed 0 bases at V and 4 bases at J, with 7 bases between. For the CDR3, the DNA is TGTGCCAGCAGCTTGGCAGGGACCACTGAAGCTTTCTTT. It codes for CASSLAGTTEAFF.

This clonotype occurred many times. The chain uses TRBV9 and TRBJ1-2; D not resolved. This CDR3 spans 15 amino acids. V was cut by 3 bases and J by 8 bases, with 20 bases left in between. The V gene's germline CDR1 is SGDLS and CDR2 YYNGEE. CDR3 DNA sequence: TGTGCCAGCAGCGCAGTCCGGGGAAGCATAGAAGGCTACACCTTC. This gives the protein CASSAVRGSIEGYTF.

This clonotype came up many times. The CDR3 loop reads CASSPTPDQETQYF. The CDR3, as DNA: TGCGCCAGCAGCCCAACACCGGACCAAGAGACCCAGTACTTC. The chain couples TRBV5-1 to TRBJ2-5; D remains unclear. The CDR3 loop spans 14 amino acids. Germline lookup yields CDR1 SGHRS and CDR2 YFSETQ. Trimming took off 4 bases at V and 0 bases at J, with 10 bases between the two ends.

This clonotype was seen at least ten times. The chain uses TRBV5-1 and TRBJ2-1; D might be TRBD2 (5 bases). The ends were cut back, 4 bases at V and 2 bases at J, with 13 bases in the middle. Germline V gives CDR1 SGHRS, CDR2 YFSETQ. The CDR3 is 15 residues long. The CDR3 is CASSLGTSTYNEQFF. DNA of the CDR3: TGCGCCAGCAGCCTGGGAACTAGTACCTACAATGAGCAGTTCTTC.

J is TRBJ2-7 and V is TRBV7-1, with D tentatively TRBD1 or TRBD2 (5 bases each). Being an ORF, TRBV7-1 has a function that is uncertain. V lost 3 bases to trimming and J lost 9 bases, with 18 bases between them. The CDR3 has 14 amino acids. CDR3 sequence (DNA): TGTGCCAGCAGCTCCGGGGCCCCAAAAGGGTGGCAGTACTTC. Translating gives CASSSGAPKGWQYF.

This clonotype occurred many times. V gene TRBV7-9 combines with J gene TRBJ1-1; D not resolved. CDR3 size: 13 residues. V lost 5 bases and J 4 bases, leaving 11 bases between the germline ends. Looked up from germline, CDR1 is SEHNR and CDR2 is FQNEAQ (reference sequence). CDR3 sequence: CASSIGDITEAFF. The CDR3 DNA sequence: TGTGCCAGCAGCATCGGAGACATCACTGAAGCTTTCTTT.

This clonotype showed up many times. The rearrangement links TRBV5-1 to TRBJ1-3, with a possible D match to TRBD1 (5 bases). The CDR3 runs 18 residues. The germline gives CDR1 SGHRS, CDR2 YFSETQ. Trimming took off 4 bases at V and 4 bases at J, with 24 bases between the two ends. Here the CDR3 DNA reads TGCGCCAGCAGCCCGGGACGGATTACCACCTCGGTGGGAAACACCATATATTTT. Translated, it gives CASSPGRITTSVGNTIYF.

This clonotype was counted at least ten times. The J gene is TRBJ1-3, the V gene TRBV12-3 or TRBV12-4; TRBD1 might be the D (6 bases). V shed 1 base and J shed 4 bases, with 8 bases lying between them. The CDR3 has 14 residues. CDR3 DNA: TGTGCCAGCAGTTTAGGGGACATGGGAAACACCATATATTTT. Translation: CASSLGDMGNTIYF.

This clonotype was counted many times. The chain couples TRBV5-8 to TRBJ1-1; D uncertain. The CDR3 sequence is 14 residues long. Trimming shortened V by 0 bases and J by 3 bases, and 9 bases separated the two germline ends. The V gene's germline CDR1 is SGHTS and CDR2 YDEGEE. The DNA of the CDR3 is TGTGCCAGCAGCTTGGTCGGCTTGGACACTGAAGCTTTCTTT. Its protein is CASSLVGLDTEAFF.

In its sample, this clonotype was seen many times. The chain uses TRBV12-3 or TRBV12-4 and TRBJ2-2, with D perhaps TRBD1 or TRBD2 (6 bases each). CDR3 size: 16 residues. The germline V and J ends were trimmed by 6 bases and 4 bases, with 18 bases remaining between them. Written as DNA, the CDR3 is TGTGCCAGCAGCTATACCCGCTCGGGGGCCACCGGGGAGCTGTTTTTT. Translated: CASSYTRSGATGELFF.

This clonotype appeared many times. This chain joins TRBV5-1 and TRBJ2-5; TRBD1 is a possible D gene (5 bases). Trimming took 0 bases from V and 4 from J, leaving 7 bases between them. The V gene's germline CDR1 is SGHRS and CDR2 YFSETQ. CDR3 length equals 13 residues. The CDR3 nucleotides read TGCGCCAGCAGCTTGGCGCAGGGAGAGACCCAGTACTTC. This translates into CASSLAQGETQYF.

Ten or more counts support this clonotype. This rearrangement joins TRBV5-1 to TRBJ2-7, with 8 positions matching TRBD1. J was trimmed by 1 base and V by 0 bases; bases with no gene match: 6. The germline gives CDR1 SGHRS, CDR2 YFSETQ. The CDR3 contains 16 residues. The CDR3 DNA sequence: TGCGCCAGCAGCTTGGATACGACAGGGGAATCCTACGAGCAGTACGTC. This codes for CASSLDTTGESYEQYV.